This T cell receptor beta chain was recovered during a study of blood T cell repertoires in COVID-19. Study-level information: Sources were T cells, B-cell-depleted T cells, or PBMCs; the material itself was cDNA or gDNA.

Assay used: immunoSEQ multiplex PCR; TCRdb lists only in-frame clones, some missing. This sample has some 57,000 clones, with 85% to 90% found just once. Germline V lookup: CDR1 LNHDA, CDR2 SQIVND (reference sequence). This CDR3 is built from 14 residues. Trimming removed 5 bases from V and 0 bases from J, with 8 bases in between. Sequencing was carried out using peripheral blood. This receptor was taken from a human donor in a cohort sampled during active COVID-19. The rearrangement uses TRBV19 and TRBJ1-5; D is uncertain. CDR3 residues: CASSLTSSNQPQHF. The DNA of the CDR3 is TGTGCCAGTAGTTTAACCAGTAGCAATCAGCCCCAGCATTTT.